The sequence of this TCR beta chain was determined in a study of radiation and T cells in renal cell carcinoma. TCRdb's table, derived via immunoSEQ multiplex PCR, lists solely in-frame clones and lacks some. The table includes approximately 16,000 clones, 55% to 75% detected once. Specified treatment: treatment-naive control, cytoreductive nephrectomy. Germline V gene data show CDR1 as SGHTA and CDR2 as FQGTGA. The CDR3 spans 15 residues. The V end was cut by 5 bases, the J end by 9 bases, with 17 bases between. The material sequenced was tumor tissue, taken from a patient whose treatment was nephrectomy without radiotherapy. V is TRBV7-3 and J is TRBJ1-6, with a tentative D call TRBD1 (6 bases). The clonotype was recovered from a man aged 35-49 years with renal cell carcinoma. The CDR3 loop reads CASSPSTGTGSPLHF. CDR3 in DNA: TGTGCCAGCAGCCCGTCCACAGGGACGGGTTCACCCCTCCACTTT.